Below, one TCR beta chain is given with its context. Antigen: not known. Memory T cells were CD45RO+, naive were CD45RA+, sorted by FACS. The record originates from a study of regulatory dendritic cells for organ transplantation. The germline gives CDR1 SGHVS, CDR2 FNYEAQ. V was shortened by 1 base and J by 6 bases, with 9 bases between the two germline ends. The CDR3 is made up of 14 amino acids. Regarding the study as a whole: Memory T cells were less diverse than naive, with memory CD8+ most oligoclonal. Considerable individual heterogeneity was seen in alloreactive memory CD8+ T cells.

Measured with immunoSEQ multiplex PCR; TCRdb has only the in-frame clones, and not every one. The sample contains roughly 27,000 clones, approximately 77% of which appear only once. This chain connects TRBV7-6 to TRBJ1-4; D gene ambiguous. The sample was naive CD8+ T cells from blood. Subset described: CD45RA+ naive T cells. The source is a human donor in good health. CDR3 loop: CASSLGGAYEKLFF. CDR3 sequence (DNA): TGTGCCAGCAGCTTAGGGGGAGCCTATGAAAAACTGTTTTTT.